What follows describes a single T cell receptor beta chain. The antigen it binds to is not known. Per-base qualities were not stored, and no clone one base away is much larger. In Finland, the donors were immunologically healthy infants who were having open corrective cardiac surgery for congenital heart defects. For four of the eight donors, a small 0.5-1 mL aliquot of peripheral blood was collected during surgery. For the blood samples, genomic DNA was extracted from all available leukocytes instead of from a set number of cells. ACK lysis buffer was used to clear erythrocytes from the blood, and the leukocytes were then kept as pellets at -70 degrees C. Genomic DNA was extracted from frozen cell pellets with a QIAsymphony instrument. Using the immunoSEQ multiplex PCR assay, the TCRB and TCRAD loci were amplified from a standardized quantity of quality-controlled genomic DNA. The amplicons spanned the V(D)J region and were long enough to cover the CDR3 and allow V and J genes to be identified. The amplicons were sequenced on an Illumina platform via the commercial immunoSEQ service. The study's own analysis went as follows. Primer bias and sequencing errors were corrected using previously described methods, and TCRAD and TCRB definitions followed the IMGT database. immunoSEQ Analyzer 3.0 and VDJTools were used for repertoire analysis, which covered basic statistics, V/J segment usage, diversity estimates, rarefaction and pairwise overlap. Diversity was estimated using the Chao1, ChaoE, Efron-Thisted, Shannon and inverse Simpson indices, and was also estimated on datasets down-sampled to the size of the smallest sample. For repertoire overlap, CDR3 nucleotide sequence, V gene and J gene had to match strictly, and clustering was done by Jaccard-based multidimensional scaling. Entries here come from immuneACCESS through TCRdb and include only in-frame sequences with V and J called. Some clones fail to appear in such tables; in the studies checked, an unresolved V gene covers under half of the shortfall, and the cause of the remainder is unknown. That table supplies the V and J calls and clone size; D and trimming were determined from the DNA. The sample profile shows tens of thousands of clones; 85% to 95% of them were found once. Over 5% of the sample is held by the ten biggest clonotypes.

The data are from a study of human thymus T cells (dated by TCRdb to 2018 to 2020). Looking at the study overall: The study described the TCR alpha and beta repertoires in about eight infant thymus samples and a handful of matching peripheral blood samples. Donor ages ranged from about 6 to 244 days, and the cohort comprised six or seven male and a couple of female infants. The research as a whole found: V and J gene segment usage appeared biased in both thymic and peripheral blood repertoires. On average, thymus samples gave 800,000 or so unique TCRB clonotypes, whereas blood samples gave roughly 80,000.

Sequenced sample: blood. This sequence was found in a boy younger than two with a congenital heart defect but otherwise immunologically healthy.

The CDR3 has the sequence CASSLVGSFWNEQFF. The nucleotides read TGTGCCAGCAGCTTGGTAGGGAGTTTCTGGAATGAGCAGTTCTTC. The chain links TRBV5-6 with TRBJ2-1, and possibly TRBD2, on 5 matching bases. The CDR3 runs 15 residues from the cysteine to the phenylalanine. Here the CDR3 DNA is all that survives: 45 bases in frame from base 1. CDR1 and CDR2, looked up from the germline V gene, are SGHDT and YYEEEE. V is clipped by 0 bases and J by 7 bases, and the sequence between their germline boundaries is 14 bases long.